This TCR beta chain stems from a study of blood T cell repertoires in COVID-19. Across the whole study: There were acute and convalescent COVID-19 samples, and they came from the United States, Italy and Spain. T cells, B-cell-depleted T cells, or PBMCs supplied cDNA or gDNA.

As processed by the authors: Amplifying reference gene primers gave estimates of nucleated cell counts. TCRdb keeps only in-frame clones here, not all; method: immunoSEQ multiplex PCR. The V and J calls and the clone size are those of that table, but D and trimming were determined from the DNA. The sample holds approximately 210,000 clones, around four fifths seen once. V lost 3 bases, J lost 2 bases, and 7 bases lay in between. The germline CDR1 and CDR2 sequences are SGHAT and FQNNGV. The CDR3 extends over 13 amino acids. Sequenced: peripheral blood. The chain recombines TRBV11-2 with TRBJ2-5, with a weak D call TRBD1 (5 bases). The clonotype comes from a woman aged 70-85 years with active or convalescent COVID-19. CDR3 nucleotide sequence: TGTGCCAGCAGCTTGGACATTCAAGAGACCCAGTACTTC. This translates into CASSLDIQETQYF.